This entry lists 5 T cell receptor beta chains sequenced from one sample in a study of blood T cell repertoires in COVID-19. The assay was immunoSEQ multiplex PCR, and TCRdb's table has in-frame clones only and misses some. The sample holds roughly 99,000 clones, approximately 86% seen once. The material sequenced was peripheral blood. These receptors were taken from a man aged 45-65 years with COVID-19, enrolled during active disease.

The sample holds a few counts of this clone. The genes are TRBV7-3 and TRBJ1-3; tentative D call: TRBD1 (5 bases). Germline V CDR1 and CDR2: SGHTA, FQGTGA. V lost 5 bases and J 4 bases, leaving 12 bases between the germline ends. The CDR3 runs to 14 residues. This chain's CDR3 is CASSPGTGGNTIYF. The CDR3 DNA reads as TGTGCCAGCAGCCCAGGGACTGGGGGAAACACCATATATTTT. The full variable domain, completed using reference TRBV7-3 and TRBJ1-3, is GAGVSQTPSNKVTEKGKYVELRCDPISGHTALYWYRQSLGQGPEFLIYFQGTGAADDSGLPNDRFFAVRPEGSVSTLKIQRTERGDSAVYLCASSPGTGGNTIYFGEGSWLTVV.

This clone was counted a few times. This chain uses TRBV5-5 with TRBJ1-6; D gene unclear. The CDR3 is 16 residues long. Germline lookup yields CDR1 SGHKS and CDR2 YYEKEE (reference sequence). Trimming pared 5 bases from V and 0 bases from J, leaving 12 bases between. The CDR3 region has the DNA TGTGCCAGCAGTAAGGCGGTACACTCCTATAATTCACCCCTCCACTTT. It codes for CASSKAVHSYNSPLHF.

The rearrangement uses TRBV12-3 or TRBV12-4 and TRBJ1-2; D not resolved. The CDR3 length is 11 residues. V lost 6 bases and J lost 7, with 9 bases in between. The CDR3 sequence is CASRLRGGYTF. The CDR3 DNA reads TGTGCCAGCAGGCTCCGGGGTGGCTACACCTTC.

CDR3 bases: TGTGCCAGTAGCCCCGGGACTAGCTACAATGAGCAGTTCTTC. As protein: CASSPGTSYNEQFF. The chain uses TRBV19 and TRBJ2-1; the match to TRBD2 covers 8 bases. In germline, CDR1 is LNHDA, CDR2 SQIVND (reference sequence). V gave up 6 bases and J gave up 3 bases; unmatched junction bases: 4. The CDR3 contains 14 residues.

The rearrangement uses TRBV28 and TRBJ1-5; possible D gene TRBD1, 6 bases. Trimming shortened V by 7 bases and J by 7 bases, and 17 bases separated the two germline ends. Germline V gives CDR1 MDHEN, CDR2 SYDVKM. This CDR3 has 14 amino acids. Here the CDR3 reads CASIPTGYKQPQHF. As DNA, the CDR3 is TGTGCCAGCATCCCTACAGGGTACAAGCAGCCCCAGCATTTT.